The 30 T cell receptor delta chains in this list originate from one sample, sequenced in a study of Vδ1+ human thymocytes. Findings of the study overall: Thymic TRG and TRD repertoires appeared highly polyclonal, with Gaussian CDR3 length distributions.

RNA was extracted from the cells and then reverse transcribed. Pooled V-gene forward primers with one constant-region reverse primer generated the CDR3 amplicons by multiplex PCR. TCRdb re-called the multiplex PCR reads through CATT. This table has some 73,000 delta-chain clones, around 32% appearing once. No cognate antigen is known for these TCRs. Input material: Vdelta1+ gamma-delta thymocytes from the thymus. Subset specified: FACS-sorted CD3+ TCRalphabeta- TCRVdelta1+ TCRVdelta2- thymocytes. The receptors were gathered from a boy in the first two years of life who had congenital heart surgery.

This chain links TRDV1 with TRDJ1, with a tentative D call TRDD3 (5 bases). The CDR3 totals 17 residues. V was cut by 7 bases and J by 4 bases, with 25 bases left in between. CDR1 and CDR2 (germline): TSWWSYY, QGS. Here the CDR3 reads CALVRLQVLGELDKLIF. The CDR3 DNA is TGTGCTCTTGTGCGCCTCCAAGTACTAGGGGAACTCGATAAACTCATCTTT.

Note on this clone: This sample also contains other DNA sequences that code for the same CDR3. The chain links TRDV1 to TRDJ1; TRDD3 agrees at 9 bases. CDR1 and CDR2 (germline): TSWWSYY, QGS. The CDR3 length is 21 residues. After removal of 0 bases from V and 3 bases from J, the junction contained 20 bases not matched to a gene. The CDR3 DNA follows: TGTGCTCTTGGGGAACTCATCCGTACTGGGGGACGCCGTTACCTTGCCGATAAACTCATCTTT. Translated: CALGELIRTGGRRYLADKLIF.

This rearrangement joins TRDV1 to TRDJ1; 8 bases are a match to TRDD3. This CDR3 has 18 residues. Trimming removed 0 bases from V and 6 bases from J; junction bases left unmatched: 15. The germline V gene has CDR1 TSWWSYY and CDR2 QGS. DNA of the CDR3: TGTGCTCTTGGGGAACTAGTAAAGAAAGGAGGGATACGGCATAAACTCATCTTT. Translated, it gives CALGELVKKGGIRHKLIF.

The chain combines TRDV1 with TRDJ1; D could derive from TRDD2 or TRDD3 (6 bases each). Germline V CDR1 and CDR2: TSWWSYY, QGS. The germline V and J ends were trimmed by 2 bases and 2 bases, with 33 bases remaining between them. There are 22 residues in the CDR3. Here the CDR3 reads CALGEEESYAGVPLRRTDKLIF. The CDR3 DNA is TGTGCTCTTGGGGAAGAGGAGTCCTACGCTGGGGTTCCCCTCCGGCGAACCGATAAACTCATCTTT.

By frequency in the sample, this clone is medium-sized. The chain combines TRDV2 with TRDJ1; D may be TRDD3 (6 bases). Trimming took 0 bases from V and 0 from J, leaving 13 bases between them. This CDR3 is 16 amino acids long. From germline, CDR1 is GEAIGNYY and CDR2 EKD. The CDR3 sequence is CACDTGGLFHTDKLIF. The DNA of the CDR3 is TGTGCCTGTGACACCGGGGGACTCTTCCACACCGATAAACTCATCTTT.

This chain links TRDV1 with TRDJ1; 7 nucleotides align to TRDD3. Germline CDR1 reads TSWWSYY; CDR2 reads QGS. The V and J ends lost 0 bases and 1 base, in that order; junction bases with no gene match: 11. There are 18 residues in the CDR3. The CDR3 loop reads CALGELPFLGASTDKLIF. The CDR3 region has the DNA TGTGCTCTTGGGGAACTCCCCTTTCTGGGGGCTTCCACCGATAAACTCATCTTT.

The J gene is TRDJ1, the V gene TRDV1, with TRDD3 matching over 9 bases. The trim removed 9 bases at V and 1 base at J, leaving 18 bases unmatched. Germline assignment: CDR1 TSWWSYY and CDR2 QGS. This CDR3 region has 18 residues. In nucleotides, the CDR3 is TGTGCTCTCCTGAATACTGGGGGACACTTTATCCTCACCGATAAACTCATCTTT. Protein product: CALLNTGGHFILTDKLIF.

This clone came up a few times. The rearrangement joins TRDV1 to TRDJ1, with 13 bases matching TRDD3. Germline lookup yields CDR1 TSWWSYY and CDR2 QGS. With V trimmed by 2 bases and J by 0 bases, 27 bases remained unmatched. The CDR3 spans 25 residues. The CDR3 here is CALGELGRSHREYWGIRRYTDKLIF. CDR3 in DNA: TGTGCTCTTGGGGAATTGGGCCGATCCCACCGAGAGTACTGGGGGATACGCCGGTACACCGATAAACTCATCTTT.

The chain joins TRDV1 to TRDJ1; no definite D call. Germline CDR1 is TSWWSYY and CDR2 is QGS. The V end was cut by 6 bases, the J end by 0 bases, with 20 bases between. The CDR3 spans 17 residues. The CDR3 DNA follows: TGTGCTCTTGGAGGACCATTCAATAACCAGTACACCGATAAACTCATCTTT. Protein product: CALGGPFNNQYTDKLIF.

The rearrangement links TRDV1 to TRDJ1, with 8 bases fitting TRDD3. Per the germline V gene, CDR1 is TSWWSYY and CDR2 is QGS. The CDR3 totals 19 residues. The V gene end was trimmed by 0 bases and the J gene end by 0 bases; junction bases not matched to a gene: 12. The DNA for the CDR3 is TGTGCTCTTGGGGAACTAGCCCGCTCTGGGGGACACTACACCGATAAACTCATCTTT. Residues: CALGELARSGGHYTDKLIF.

This chain uses TRDV1 with TRDJ1; no reliable D call. Trimming left V 8 bases short and J 0 bases short, with 16 bases between. The germline CDR1 and CDR2 sequences are TSWWSYY and QGS. CDR3 size: 15 residues. Here the CDR3 reads CALWPVTIYTDKLIF. The CDR3 coding sequence is TGTGCTCTTTGGCCCGTTACTATATACACCGATAAACTCATCTTT.

This clone was found a few times. The V call is TRDV2, the J call TRDJ1; 8 nucleotides match TRDD3. The germline CDR1 and CDR2 sequences are GEAIGNYY and EKD. V was clipped by 0 bases and J by 10 bases; unmatched bases: 15. The CDR3 is 16 amino acids. The CDR3: CACDTGGCRGGLGLIF. Written as DNA, the CDR3 is TGTGCCTGTGACACCGGCGGTTGTCGTGGGGGATTAGGACTCATCTTT.

This chain connects TRDV1 to TRDJ1, with D possibly TRDD3 on 6 matching bases. There are 15 residues in the CDR3. Germline V gene data show CDR1 as TSWWSYY and CDR2 as QGS. Trimming took off 0 bases at V and 4 bases at J, with 12 bases between the two ends. The CDR3 nucleotides read TGTGCTCTTGGGGAACTGCTCGGGGGAAGCGATAAACTCATCTTT. Translated, it gives CALGELLGGSDKLIF.

This clone was counted only a few times. The chain carries TRDV1 and TRDJ1; the D gene is possibly TRDD3 (6 bases). V lost 0 bases to trimming and J lost 3 bases, with 11 bases between them. Germline-derived CDR1 and CDR2 are TSWWSYY and QGS. The CDR3 sequence is 15 residues long. DNA for the CDR3: TGTGCTCTTGGGGAACTTGGATACATAGCCGATAAACTCATCTTT. This sequence encodes CALGELGYIADKLIF.

The sample holds a few counts of this clone. The chain is built from TRDV1 and TRDJ1, with 7 bases identical to TRDD3. Germline lookup yields CDR1 TSWWSYY and CDR2 QGS. This CDR3 has 21 residues. V lost 2 bases, J lost 0 bases, and 21 bases stayed unmatched. CDR3: CALGENPGSVGDPPNTDKLIF. Written as DNA, the CDR3 is TGTGCTCTTGGGGAAAATCCTGGGTCGGTGGGGGACCCCCCTAACACCGATAAACTCATCTTT.

A few counts support this clone. The chain links TRDV1 to TRDJ1; TRDD3 is a possible D gene (5 bases). Trimming pared 4 bases from V and 2 bases from J, leaving 17 bases between. The CDR3 extends over 16 amino acids. CDR1 and CDR2 (germline): TSWWSYY, QGS. DNA for the CDR3: TGTGCTCTTGGGGGTATTAGCTGGGCCACGACCGATAAACTCATCTTT. This translates into CALGGISWATTDKLIF.

The gene calls are TRDV1 and TRDJ1, with a possible D match to TRDD3 (5 bases). The CDR3 is 20 residues long. The germline CDR1 and CDR2 sequences are TSWWSYY and QGS. V lost 1 base and J lost 2, with 26 bases in between. The CDR3 sequence is CALGEPCGYSVGYNTDKLIF. As DNA, the CDR3 is TGTGCTCTTGGGGAACCATGTGGCTACTCGGTGGGGTATAATACCGATAAACTCATCTTT.

V usage is TRDV1 and J usage is TRDJ1; TRDD2 is a possible D gene (7 bases). Trimming took off 0 bases at V and 5 bases at J, with 34 bases between the two ends. This CDR3 is 22 amino acids long. Looked up from germline, CDR1 is TSWWSYY and CDR2 is QGS. The CDR3 loop reads CALGELDPSSYWATPRSDKLIF. The CDR3 DNA is TGTGCTCTTGGGGAACTTGACCCTTCCTCGTACTGGGCCACGCCTCGGAGTGATAAACTCATCTTT.

This clone appeared a single time. The chain uses TRDV2 and TRDJ1; 9 positions match TRDD3. The CDR3 spans 17 residues. V shed 0 bases, J shed 7 bases, and the junction held 14 bases outside the gene matches. In germline, CDR1 is GEAIGNYY, CDR2 EKD. The CDR3 loop is CACDTPQRYWGRLKLIF. The DNA of the CDR3 is TGTGCCTGTGACACCCCTCAGCGGTACTGGGGGAGACTTAAACTCATCTTT.

V usage is TRDV1 and J usage is TRDJ1; D possibly corresponds to TRDD3 (6 bases). This CDR3 spans 19 amino acids. CDR1 and CDR2 from the germline V gene are TSWWSYY and QGS. Trimming shortened V by 0 bases and J by 1 base, and 21 bases separated the two germline ends. The CDR3 coding sequence is TGTGCTCTTGGGGAACTAGGTCGGGGGAAGCCATCGATCACCGATAAACTCATCTTT. Translation gives CALGELGRGKPSITDKLIF.

This chain connects TRDV1 to TRDJ1; D not certain. V was trimmed by 4 bases and J by 0 bases, leaving 21 bases between them. The CDR3 is made up of 18 amino acids. The germline V gene has CDR1 TSWWSYY and CDR2 QGS. CDR3 in DNA: TGTGCTCTTGGGGTTTTCGCCCCTGCCCTTAGGTACACCGATAAACTCATCTTT. It translates to CALGVFAPALRYTDKLIF.

This clone was observed a few times. The chain joins TRDV1 to TRDJ1, with 10 bases that match TRDD3. Germline CDR1 reads TSWWSYY; CDR2 reads QGS. The junction had 17 bases not matched to a gene; V was cut back by 0 bases and J by 4 bases. This CDR3 has 20 amino acids. The CDR3 sequence: CALGELAFFLGDTFIDKLIF. The CDR3 DNA reads as TGTGCTCTTGGGGAACTAGCTTTCTTTTTGGGGGATACCTTTATCGATAAACTCATCTTT.

This clone was counted a single time. The rearrangement links TRDV1 to TRDJ1; TRDD3 matches at 12 bases. The junction had 8 bases not matched to a gene; V was cut back by 0 bases and J by 0 bases. In germline, CDR1 is TSWWSYY, CDR2 QGS. This CDR3 region has 19 residues. CDR3 DNA: TGTGCTCTTGGGGAACTAATCCGCACTGGGGGATACTACACCGATAAACTCATCTTT. Translation gives CALGELIRTGGYYTDKLIF.

In its sample, this clone was seen a few times. This rearrangement joins TRDV2 to TRDJ1, with 9 nucleotides matching TRDD3. CDR3 length: 15 amino acids. Per germline, CDR1 GEAIGNYY and CDR2 EKD. Losses at the gene ends were 0 bases for V and 7 bases for J; bases not matched to a gene: 8. Here the CDR3 reads CACDTERGYAGKLIF. CDR3 sequence (DNA): TGTGCCTGTGACACCGAGCGGGGATACGCCGGTAAACTCATCTTT.

The V call is TRDV1, the J call TRDJ1; 7 nucleotides agree with TRDD3. The V gene end was trimmed by 6 bases and the J gene end by 0 bases; junction bases not matched to a gene: 16. The germline V gene has CDR1 TSWWSYY and CDR2 QGS. The length of the CDR3 is 18 residues. The CDR3 sequence is CALGGSTHWGQYTDKLIF. The CDR3 DNA is TGTGCTCTTGGAGGGTCTACCCACTGGGGCCAGTACACCGATAAACTCATCTTT.

This clone was found a few times. This sequence joins TRDV1 and TRDJ1; D possibly corresponds to TRDD3 (6 bases). The V and J ends lost 1 base and 0 bases respectively, with 12 bases between them. This CDR3 is 16 amino acids long. Germline V gives CDR1 TSWWSYY, CDR2 QGS. CDR3 protein: CALGERGTQYTDKLIF. CDR3 nucleotides: TGTGCTCTTGGGGAACGGGGGACCCAGTACACCGATAAACTCATCTTT.

This clone was seen only a few times. This chain connects TRDV1 to TRDJ1; TRDD3 matches 7 bases. Germline V gene lookup returns CDR1 TSWWSYY and CDR2 QGS. The CDR3 contains 23 residues. J gave up 0 bases and V 1 base, and 26 bases lay outside the gene matches. CDR3 sequence (DNA): TGTGCTCTTGGGGAACCCCAACCCACTTCGCTTTACTGGGGAGGAAAGTACACCGATAAACTCATCTTT. Translating it yields CALGEPQPTSLYWGGKYTDKLIF.

V usage is TRDV1 and J usage is TRDJ1; no clear D gene. Between the trimmed V and J ends, which lost 4 bases and 0 bases, there was a span of 33 bases. The germline V gene encodes CDR1 TSWWSYY and CDR2 QGS. The CDR3 contains 22 residues. The CDR3 DNA is TGTGCTCTTGGGGTCACCGGGCGGACAAGGGACCGTACATTATCATACACCGATAAACTCATCTTT. Its translation: CALGVTGRTRDRTLSYTDKLIF.

The genes are TRDV1 and TRDJ1; 10 bases align to TRDD3. The CDR3 is 21 amino acids. Trimming cost V 1 base and J 0 bases; bases outside gene matches: 17. CDR1 is TSWWSYY and CDR2 is QGS in the germline V gene. The DNA for the CDR3 is TGTGCTCTTGGGGAACGTCGGACGCGGGGGATACGGAGGGGCTACACCGATAAACTCATCTTT. It yields the protein CALGERRTRGIRRGYTDKLIF.

The chain is built from TRDV1 and TRDJ2; 10 nucleotides match TRDD3. The CDR3 runs to 23 residues. With 2 bases clipped from V and 0 bases from J, the junction kept 21 bases outside the gene matches. CDR1 TSWWSYY and CDR2 QGS come from the germline V gene. CDR3 residues: CALGESPLSYPDWGISLTAQLFF. CDR3 DNA sequence: TGTGCTCTTGGGGAAAGCCCCCTCTCCTACCCCGACTGGGGGATCTCTTTGACAGCACAACTCTTCTTT.